This TCR beta chain originates from a study of pediatric ulcerative colitis. Overall study findings and caveats: Ulcerative colitis patients shared more blood-rectal clones than controls. Acute severe colitis showed lower rectal diversity from clonal expansions.

This clone appeared a single time. Its antigen is undetermined. Up to 500,000 reads were sequenced per sample. TCRdb's copy holds only in-frame clones and misses some; the assay was immunoSEQ multiplex PCR. The sample has 15,000 to 20,000 clones, approximately 80% seen once. The rectum was sampled with one to two pinch biopsies at colonoscopy. Controls had normal endoscopy and no IBD diagnosis within a year. Germline V CDR1 and CDR2: SGHRS, YFSETQ. The germline V and J ends were trimmed by 0 bases and 4 bases, with 5 bases remaining between them. CDR3 length equals 13 residues. This receptor was identified in a boy aged 5-17 years who was a control in a study of pediatric ulcerative colitis. This chain uses TRBV5-1 with TRBJ2-1; D gene unclear. The sample was gut tissue. The CDR3: CASSLDSYNEQFF. CDR3 nucleotides: TGCGCCAGCAGCTTGGACAGTTACAATGAGCAGTTCTTC.